This TCR beta chain was captured by sequencing in a study of blood T cell repertoires in COVID-19. The participants were between about 18 and 90 years old and came from some 25 US areas. Grouping used clinical history reported by participants in a survey and questionnaire. Original analysis: Estimation of nucleated cell counts relied on the amplification of reference gene primers. Libraries were prepared by immunoSEQ multiplex PCR; TCRdb keeps only in-frame clonotypes and omits some of them. Clonal size and the V and J genes are those of that table, whereas D and trimming came from the DNA. The sample includes some 260,000 clones, about 89% of them seen just once. Germline V CDR1 and CDR2: SGHNT, YYREEE (reference sequence). CDR3 length equals 14 residues. The V and J ends lost 0 bases and 7 bases, in that order; junction bases with no gene match: 3.

This chain uses TRBV5-4 with TRBJ2-3; 9 positions agree with TRBD1. This TCR derives from a middle-aged man who had recovered from COVID-19. The material sequenced was PBMCs or T cells enriched from blood (not recorded which). The CDR3 DNA reads as TGTGCCAGCAGCTTGGACAGGGGGCCGAATACGCAGTATTTT. Its protein product is CASSLDRGPNTQYF.